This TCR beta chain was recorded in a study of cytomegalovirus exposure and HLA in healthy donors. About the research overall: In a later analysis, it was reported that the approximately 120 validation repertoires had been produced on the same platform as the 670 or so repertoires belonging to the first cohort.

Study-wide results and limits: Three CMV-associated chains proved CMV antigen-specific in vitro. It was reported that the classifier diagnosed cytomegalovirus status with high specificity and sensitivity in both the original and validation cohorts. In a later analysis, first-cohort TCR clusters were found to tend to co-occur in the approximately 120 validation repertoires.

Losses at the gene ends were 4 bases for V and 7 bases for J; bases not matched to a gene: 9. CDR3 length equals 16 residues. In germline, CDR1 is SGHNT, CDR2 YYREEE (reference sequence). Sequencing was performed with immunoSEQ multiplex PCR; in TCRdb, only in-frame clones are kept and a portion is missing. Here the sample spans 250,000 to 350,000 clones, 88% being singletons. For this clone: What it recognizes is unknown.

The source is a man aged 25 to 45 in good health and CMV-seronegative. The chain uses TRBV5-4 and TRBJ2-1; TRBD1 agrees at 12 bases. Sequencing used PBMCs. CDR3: CASSARDRGRTNEQFF. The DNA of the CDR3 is TGTGCCAGCAGCGCCCGGGACAGGGGGCGAACGAATGAGCAGTTCTTC. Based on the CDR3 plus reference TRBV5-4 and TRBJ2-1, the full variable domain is ETGVTQSPTHLIKTRGQQVTLRCSSQSGHNTVSWYQQALGQGPQFIFQYYREEENGRGNFPPRFSGLQFPNYSSELNVNALELDDSALYLCASSARDRGRTNEQFFGPGTRLTVL.